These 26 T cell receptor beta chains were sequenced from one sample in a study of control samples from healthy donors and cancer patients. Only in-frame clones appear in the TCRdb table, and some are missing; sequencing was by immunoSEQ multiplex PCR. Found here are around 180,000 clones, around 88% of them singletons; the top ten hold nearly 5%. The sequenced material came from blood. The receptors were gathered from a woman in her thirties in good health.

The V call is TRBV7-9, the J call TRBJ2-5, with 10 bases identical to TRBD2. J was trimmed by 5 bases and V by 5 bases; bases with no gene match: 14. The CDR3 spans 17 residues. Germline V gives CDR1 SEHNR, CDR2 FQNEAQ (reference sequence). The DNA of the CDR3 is TGTGCCAGCAGCCGAGGACTAGCGGAACAAAGGGGGGAGACCCAGTACTTC. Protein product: CASSRGLAEQRGETQYF.

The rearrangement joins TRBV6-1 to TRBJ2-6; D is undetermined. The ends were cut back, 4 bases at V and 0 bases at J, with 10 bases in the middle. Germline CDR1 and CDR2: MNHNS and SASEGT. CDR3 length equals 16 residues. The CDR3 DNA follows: TGTGCCAGCAGTGCCCCCCGGGCCTCTGGGGCCAACGTCCTGACTTTC. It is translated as CASSAPRASGANVLTF.

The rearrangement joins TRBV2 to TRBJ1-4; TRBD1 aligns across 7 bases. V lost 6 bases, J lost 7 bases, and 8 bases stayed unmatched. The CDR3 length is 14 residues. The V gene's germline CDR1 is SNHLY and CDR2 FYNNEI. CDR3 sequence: CASSRQGWGEKLFF. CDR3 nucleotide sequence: TGTGCCAGCAGCAGACAGGGATGGGGTGAAAAACTGTTTTTT.

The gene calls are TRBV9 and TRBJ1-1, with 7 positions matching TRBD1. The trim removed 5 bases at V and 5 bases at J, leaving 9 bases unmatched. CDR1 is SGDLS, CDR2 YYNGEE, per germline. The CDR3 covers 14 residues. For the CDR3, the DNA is TGTGCCAGCAGTCACACAGGGGTGTCAACTGAAGCTTTCTTT. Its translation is CASSHTGVSTEAFF. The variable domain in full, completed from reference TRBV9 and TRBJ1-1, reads DSGVTQTPKHLITATGQRVTLRCSPRSGDLSVYWYQQSLDQGLQFLIQYYNGEERAKGNILERFSAQQFPDLHSELNLSSLELGDSALYFCASSHTGVSTEAFFGQGTRLTVV.

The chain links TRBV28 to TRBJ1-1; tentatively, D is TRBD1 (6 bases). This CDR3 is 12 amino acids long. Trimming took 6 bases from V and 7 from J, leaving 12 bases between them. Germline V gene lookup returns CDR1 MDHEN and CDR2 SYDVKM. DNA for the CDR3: TGTGCCAGCAGGTACAGGGTGCATGAAGCTTTCTTT. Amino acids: CASRYRVHEAFF.

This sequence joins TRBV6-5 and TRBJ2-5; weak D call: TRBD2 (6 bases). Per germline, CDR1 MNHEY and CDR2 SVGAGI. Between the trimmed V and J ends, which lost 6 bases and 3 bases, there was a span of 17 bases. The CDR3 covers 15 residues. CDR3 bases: TGTGCCAGCAGAACCCCGGGACGGGGGAAAGAGACCCAGTACTTC. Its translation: CASRTPGRGKETQYF.

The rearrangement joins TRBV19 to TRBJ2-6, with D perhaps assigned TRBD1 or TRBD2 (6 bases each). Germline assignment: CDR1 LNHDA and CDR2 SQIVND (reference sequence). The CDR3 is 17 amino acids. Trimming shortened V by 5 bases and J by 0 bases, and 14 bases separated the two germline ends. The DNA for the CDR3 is TGTGCCAGTAGTGACTCTTGGGGGGCCTCTGGGGCCAACGTCCTGACTTTC. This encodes CASSDSWGASGANVLTF.

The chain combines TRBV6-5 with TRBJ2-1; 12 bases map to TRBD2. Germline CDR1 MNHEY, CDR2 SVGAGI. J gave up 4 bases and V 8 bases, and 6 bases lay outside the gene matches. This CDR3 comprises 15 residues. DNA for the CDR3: TGTGCCAGCGTAGAGACTAGCGGGAGTTACAATGAGCAGTTCTTC. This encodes CASVETSGSYNEQFF.

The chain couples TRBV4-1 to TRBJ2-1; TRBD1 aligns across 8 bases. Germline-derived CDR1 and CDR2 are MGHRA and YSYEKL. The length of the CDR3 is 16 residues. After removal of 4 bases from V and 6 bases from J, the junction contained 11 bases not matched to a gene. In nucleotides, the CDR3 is TGCGCCAGCAGCCGCCCTGGGGGTGGACAGGGCAATGAGCAGTTCTTC. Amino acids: CASSRPGGGQGNEQFF.

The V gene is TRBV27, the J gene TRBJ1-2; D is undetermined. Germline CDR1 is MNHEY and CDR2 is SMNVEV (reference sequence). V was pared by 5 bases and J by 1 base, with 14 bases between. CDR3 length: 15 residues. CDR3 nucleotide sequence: TGTGCCAGCAGTCTCAACATAGTATATAACTATGGCTACACCTTC. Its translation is CASSLNIVYNYGYTF.

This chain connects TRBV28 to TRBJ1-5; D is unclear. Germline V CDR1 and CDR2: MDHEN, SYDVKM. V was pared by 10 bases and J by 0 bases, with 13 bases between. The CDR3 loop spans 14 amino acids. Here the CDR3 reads CAIGEVYSNQPQHF. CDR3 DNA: TGTGCCATCGGGGAAGTCTATAGCAATCAGCCCCAGCATTTT. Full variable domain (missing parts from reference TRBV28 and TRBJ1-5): DVKVTQSSRYLVKRTGEKVFLECVQDMDHENMFWYRQDPGLGLRLIYFSYDVKMKEKGDIPEGYSVSREKKERFSLILESASTNQTSMYLCAIGEVYSNQPQHFGDGTRLSIL.

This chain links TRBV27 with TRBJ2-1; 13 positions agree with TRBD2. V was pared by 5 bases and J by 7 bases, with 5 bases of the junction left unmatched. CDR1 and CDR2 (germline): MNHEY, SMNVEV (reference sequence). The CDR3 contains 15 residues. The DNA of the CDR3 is TGTGCCAGCAGTAGAACTAGCGGGGGGGTTAATGAGCAGTTCTTC. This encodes CASSRTSGGVNEQFF.

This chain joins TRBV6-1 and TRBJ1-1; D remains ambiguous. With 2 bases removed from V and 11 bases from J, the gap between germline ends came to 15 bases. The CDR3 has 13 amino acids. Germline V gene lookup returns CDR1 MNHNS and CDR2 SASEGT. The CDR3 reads CASSEMLFYRAFF. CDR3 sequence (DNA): TGTGCCAGCAGTGAAATGTTATTTTATCGGGCTTTCTTT.

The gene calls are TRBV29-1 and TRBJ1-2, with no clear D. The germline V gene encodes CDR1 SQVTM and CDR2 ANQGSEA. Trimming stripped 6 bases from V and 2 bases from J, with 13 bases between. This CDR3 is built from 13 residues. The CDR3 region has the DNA TGCAGCGTCCTGGACGGGTTAAACTATGGCTACACCTTC. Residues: CSVLDGLNYGYTF.

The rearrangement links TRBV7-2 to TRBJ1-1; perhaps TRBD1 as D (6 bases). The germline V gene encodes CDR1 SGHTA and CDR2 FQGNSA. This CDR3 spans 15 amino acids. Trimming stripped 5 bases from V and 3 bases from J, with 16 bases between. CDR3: CASSPHRALDTEAFF. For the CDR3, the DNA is TGTGCCAGCAGCCCCCACAGGGCCTTAGACACTGAAGCTTTCTTT.

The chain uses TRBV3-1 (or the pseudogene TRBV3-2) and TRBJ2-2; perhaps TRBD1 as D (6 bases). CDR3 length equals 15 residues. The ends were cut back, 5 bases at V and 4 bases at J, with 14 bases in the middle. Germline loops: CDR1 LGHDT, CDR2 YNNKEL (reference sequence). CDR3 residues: CASSRIQGGTGELFF. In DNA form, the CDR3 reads TGTGCCAGCAGCAGGATACAGGGCGGCACCGGGGAGCTGTTTTTT.

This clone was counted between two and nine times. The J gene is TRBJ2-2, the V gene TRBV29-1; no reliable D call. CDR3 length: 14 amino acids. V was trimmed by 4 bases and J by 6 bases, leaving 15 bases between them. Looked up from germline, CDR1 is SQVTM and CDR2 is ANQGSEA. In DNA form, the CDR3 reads TGCAGCGTTGGGTCTGGTATTGGGGCCGGGGAGCTGTTTTTT. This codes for CSVGSGIGAGELFF.

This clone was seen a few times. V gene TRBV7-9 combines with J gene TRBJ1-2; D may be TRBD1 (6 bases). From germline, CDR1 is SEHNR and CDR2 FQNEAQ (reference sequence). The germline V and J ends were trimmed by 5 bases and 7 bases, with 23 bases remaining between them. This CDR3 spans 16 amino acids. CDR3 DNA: TGTGCCAGCAGCCACCAAGGGGGTGCAGGGACGAGTGGCTACACCTTC. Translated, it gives CASSHQGGAGTSGYTF.

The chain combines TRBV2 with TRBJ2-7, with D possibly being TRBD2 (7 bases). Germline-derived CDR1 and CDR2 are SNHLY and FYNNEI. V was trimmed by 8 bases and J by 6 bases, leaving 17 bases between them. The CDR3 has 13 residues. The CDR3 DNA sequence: TGTGCCAGCGGGGGGGGCGCGGGGCGCGAGCAGTACTTC. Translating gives CASGGGAGREQYF.

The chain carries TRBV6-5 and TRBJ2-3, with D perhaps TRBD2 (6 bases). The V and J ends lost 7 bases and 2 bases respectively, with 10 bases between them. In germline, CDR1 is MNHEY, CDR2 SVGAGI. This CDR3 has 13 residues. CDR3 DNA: TGTGCCAGCAAAGGCGGGACCACAGATACGCAGTATTTT. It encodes CASKGGTTDTQYF.

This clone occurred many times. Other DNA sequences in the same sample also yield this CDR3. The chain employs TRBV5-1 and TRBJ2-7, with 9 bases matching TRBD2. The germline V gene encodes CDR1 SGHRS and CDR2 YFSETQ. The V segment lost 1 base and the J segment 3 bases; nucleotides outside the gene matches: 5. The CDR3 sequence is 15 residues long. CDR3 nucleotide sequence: TGCGCCAGCAGCTTGACAGCGGGAGGCGGCTACGAGCAGTACTTC. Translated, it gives CASSLTAGGGYEQYF.

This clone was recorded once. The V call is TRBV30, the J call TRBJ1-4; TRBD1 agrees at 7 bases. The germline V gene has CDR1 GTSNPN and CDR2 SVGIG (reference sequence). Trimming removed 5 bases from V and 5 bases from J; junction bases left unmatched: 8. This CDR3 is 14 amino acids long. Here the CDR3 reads CAWSTGQPNEKLFF. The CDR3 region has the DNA TGTGCCTGGTCCACGGGACAGCCGAATGAAAAACTGTTTTTT.

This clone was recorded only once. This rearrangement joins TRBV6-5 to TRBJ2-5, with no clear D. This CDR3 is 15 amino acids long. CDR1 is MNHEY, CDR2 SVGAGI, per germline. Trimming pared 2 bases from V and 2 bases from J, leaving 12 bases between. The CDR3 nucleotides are TGTGCCAGCAGTTACACCAAGGCCCCTCAAGAGACCCAGTACTTC. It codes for CASSYTKAPQETQYF.

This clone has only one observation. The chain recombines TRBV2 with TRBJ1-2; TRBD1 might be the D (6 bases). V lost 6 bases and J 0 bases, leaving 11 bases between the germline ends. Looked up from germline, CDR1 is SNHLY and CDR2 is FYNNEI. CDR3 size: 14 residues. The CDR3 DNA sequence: TGTGCCAGCAGGGAACAGGGCGCTAACTATGGCTACACCTTC. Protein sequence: CASREQGANYGYTF. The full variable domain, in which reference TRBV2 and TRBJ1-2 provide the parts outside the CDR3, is EPEVTQTPSHQVTQMGQEVILRCVPISNHLYFYWYRQILGQKVEFLVSFYNNEISEKSEIFDDQFSVERPDGSNFTLKIRSTKLEDSAMYFCASREQGANYGYTFGSGTRLTVV.

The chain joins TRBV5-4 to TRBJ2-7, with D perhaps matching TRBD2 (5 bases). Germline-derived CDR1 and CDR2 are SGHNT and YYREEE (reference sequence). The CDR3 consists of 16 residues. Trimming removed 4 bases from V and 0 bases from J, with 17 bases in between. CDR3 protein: CASSPGGVRSSYEQYV. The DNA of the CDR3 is TGTGCCAGCAGCCCCGGAGGCGTCAGGAGCTCCTACGAGCAGTACGTC.

CDR3 amino acids: CASSLDPSSYEQYV. CDR3 in DNA: TGTGCCAGCAGCTTAGATCCGAGTTCCTACGAGCAGTACGTC. The chain uses TRBV11-2 and TRBJ2-7, with D uncertain. Germline CDR1 SGHAT, CDR2 FQNNGV. The V and J ends lost 0 bases and 1 base respectively, with 7 bases between them. The CDR3 is 14 amino acids.